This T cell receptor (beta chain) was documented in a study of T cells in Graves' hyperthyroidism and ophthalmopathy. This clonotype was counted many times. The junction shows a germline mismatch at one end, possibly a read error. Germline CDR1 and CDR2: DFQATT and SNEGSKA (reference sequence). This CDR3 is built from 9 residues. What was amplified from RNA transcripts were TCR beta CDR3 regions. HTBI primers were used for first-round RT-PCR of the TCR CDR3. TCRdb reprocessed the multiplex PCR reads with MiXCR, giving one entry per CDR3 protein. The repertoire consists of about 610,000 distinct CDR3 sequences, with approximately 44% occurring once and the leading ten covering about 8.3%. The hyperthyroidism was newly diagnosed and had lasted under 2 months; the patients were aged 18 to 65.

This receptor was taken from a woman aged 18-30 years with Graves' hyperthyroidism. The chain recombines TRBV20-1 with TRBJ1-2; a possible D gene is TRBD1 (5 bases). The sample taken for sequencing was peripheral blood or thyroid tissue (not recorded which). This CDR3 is CSASHLTAF. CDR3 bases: TGCAGTGCTAGTCACCTGACAGCCTTC.